This T cell receptor beta chain was sequenced for a study of CD8 T cells in Susac syndrome. On this clonotype: Antigen specificity is unknown.

The CDR3 extends over 16 amino acids. Random hexamers were used to reverse transcribe an amount of roughly 0.5 to 1 ug RNA. TCRdb ran MiXCR on the immunoSEQ multiplex PCR reads and lists one entry per CDR3 protein. The sample contains 200,000 to 300,000 distinct CDR3 sequences, 95% to 97% of which appear only once. Study results and limitations: The study conceded that relatively few individuals underwent its TCR sequencing and HLA analysis.

This sequence was found in a human donor with Susac syndrome. J is TRBJ1-5 and V is TRBV21-1; the tabulated D call, TRBD1, remains unverified against the DNA. TRBV21-1 is flagged as a pseudogene. Sequencing used CD4+ T cells from PBMCs. The CDR3: CASSVTAQGRAQPQHF. CDR3 nucleotide sequence: TGTGCCAGCAGTGTTACGGCGCAGGGGAGAGCTCAGCCCCAGCATTTT.